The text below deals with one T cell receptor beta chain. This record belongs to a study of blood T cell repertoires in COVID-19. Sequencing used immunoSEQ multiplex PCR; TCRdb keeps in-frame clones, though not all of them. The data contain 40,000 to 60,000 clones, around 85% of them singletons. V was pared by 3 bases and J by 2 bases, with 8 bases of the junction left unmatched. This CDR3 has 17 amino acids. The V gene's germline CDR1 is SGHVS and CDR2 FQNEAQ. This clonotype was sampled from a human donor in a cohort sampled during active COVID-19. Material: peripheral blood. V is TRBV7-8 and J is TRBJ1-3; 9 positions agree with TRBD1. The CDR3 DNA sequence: TGTGCCAGCAGCTTCCATCGGGACAGGGCCGCTGGAAACACCATATATTTT. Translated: CASSFHRDRAAGNTIYF.